The 32 T cell receptor beta chains below all came from one sample that was sequenced in a study of naive and memory T cell subsets. An equimolar mix of two oligonucleotides served as the beta constant-region primer for TRBC1 and TRBC2. Four rounds of PCR amplified the ligated cDNA using nested alpha and beta constant-region primers plus SP2. A single record per CDR3 protein comes from TCRdb applying MiXCR to the UMI-ligation and nested PCR reads. The sample lists 85,000 or so distinct CDR3 sequences, approximately 10% occurring once. The source material was naive CD8+ T cells from blood. The receptors were sampled from a human donor in good health.

This clonotype was seen just once. One end of the junction fails to match germline, which may point to a read error. The rearrangement joins TRBV24-1 to TRBJ2-7; D unclear. Germline CDR1 KGHDR, CDR2 SFDVKD. The CDR3 runs to 12 residues. CDR3 in DNA: TGTGCCACCAGTGACAACTCCGACGAGCAGTACTTC. It is translated as CATSDNSDEQYF.

Ten or more counts support this clonotype. The V call is TRBV10-3, the J call TRBJ2-3, with a tentative D call TRBD2 (6 bases). V was shortened by 4 bases and J by 0 bases, with 14 bases between the two germline ends. CDR1 is ENHRY, CDR2 SYGVKD, per germline. The CDR3 totals 16 residues. CDR3 sequence: CAISGVAETSTDTQYF. In nucleotides, the CDR3 is TGTGCCATCAGTGGGGTAGCGGAAACTAGCACAGATACGCAGTATTTT.

This clonotype has only a few counts. The chain recombines TRBV12-3 or TRBV12-4 with TRBJ1-1; unclear D gene. The CDR3 is 13 amino acids. V was cut by 2 bases and J by 1 base, with 5 bases left in between. The CDR3: CASSLPGNTEAFF. In nucleotides, the CDR3 is TGTGCCAGCAGTTTACCGGGGAACACTGAAGCTTTCTTT.

The chain combines TRBV10-3 with TRBJ1-2; D is possibly TRBD1 (5 bases). The CDR3 has 15 residues. Germline loops: CDR1 ENHRY, CDR2 SYGVKD. With 4 bases removed from V and 4 bases from J, the gap between germline ends came to 16 bases. CDR3 bases: TGTGCCATCAGTGTGTGGGACCAAGGATCCTATGGCTACACCTTC. This sequence encodes CAISVWDQGSYGYTF.

This clonotype was detected only a few times. V is TRBV7-2 and J is TRBJ1-4, with D possibly matching TRBD1 (5 bases). Germline V gives CDR1 SGHTA, CDR2 FQGNSA. The CDR3 contains 15 residues. The germline V and J ends were trimmed by 5 bases and 8 bases, with 18 bases remaining between them. CDR3 nucleotide sequence: TGTGCCAGCAGCGGACGGACGGGGCTAGGGGAAAAACTGTTTTTT. It specifies CASSGRTGLGEKLFF.

CDR3 bases: TGTGCCGTCATACAGGGGGCGAACACTGAAGCTTTCTTT. It codes for CAVIQGANTEAFF. The V gene is TRBV28, the J gene TRBJ1-1, with TRBD1 matching over 9 bases. CDR1 is MDHEN, CDR2 SYDVKM, per germline. This CDR3 is built from 13 residues. V gave up 11 bases and J gave up 1 base; unmatched junction bases: 5.

This clonotype appeared many times. The chain recombines TRBV15 with TRBJ1-1; 7 nucleotides line up with TRBD1. The CDR3 contains 15 residues. Losses at the gene ends were 0 bases for V and 6 bases for J; bases not matched to a gene: 7. Germline V gene sequence: CDR1 LNHNV, CDR2 YYDKDF (reference sequence). The DNA for the CDR3 is TGTGCCACCAGCAGAGATAGAGGGGGCTCGGCTGAAGCTTTCTTT. This encodes CATSRDRGGSAEAFF.

This clonotype has a count of ten or more. The chain employs TRBV7-6 and TRBJ2-1; 10 bases are a match to TRBD1. The CDR3 loop spans 16 amino acids. Per the germline V gene, CDR1 is SGHVS and CDR2 is FNYEAQ. The V gene end was trimmed by 3 bases and the J gene end by 6 bases; junction bases not matched to a gene: 8. CDR3 bases: TGTGCCAGCAGCTTCGCTAGGACAGGGGGGACCAATGAGCAGTTCTTC. It is translated as CASSFARTGGTNEQFF.

In this sample, this clonotype turned up a few times. The V gene is TRBV6-5, the J gene TRBJ2-2; D is uncertain. Germline V gives CDR1 MNHEY, CDR2 SVGAGI. Deletions cut 0 bases from V and 3 bases from J, with 5 bases between. This CDR3 contains 14 residues. The CDR3 reads CASSYSTDTGELFF. CDR3 sequence (DNA): TGTGCCAGCAGTTACTCGACGGACACCGGGGAGCTGTTTTTT.

This clonotype was seen many times. The chain couples TRBV2 to TRBJ2-7, with 11 nucleotides matching TRBD2. Germline V gene lookup returns CDR1 SNHLY and CDR2 FYNNEI. V was pared by 5 bases and J by 7 bases, with 7 bases of the junction left unmatched. CDR3 size: 14 residues. The CDR3: CASSPGLAGGEQYF. In DNA form, the CDR3 reads TGTGCCAGCAGTCCAGGACTAGCGGGCGGGGAGCAGTACTTC. The full variable domain, its missing parts supplied by reference TRBV2 and TRBJ2-7, is EPEVTQTPSHQVTQMGQEVILRCVPISNHLYFYWYRQILGQKVEFLVSFYNNEISEKSEIFDDQFSVERPDGSNFTLKIRSTKLEDSAMYFCASSPGLAGGEQYFGPGTRLTVT.

The chain has TRBV3-1 and TRBJ2-6; tentatively, D is TRBD2 (5 bases). Germline CDR1 and CDR2: LGHDT and YNNKEL (reference sequence). This CDR3 comprises 15 residues. V was pared by 2 bases and J by 4 bases, with 9 bases between. As DNA, the CDR3 is TGTGCCAGCAGCCAAACTAGTACCGGGGCCAACGTCCTGACTTTC. Its translation is CASSQTSTGANVLTF. Combining the CDR3 with reference TRBV3-1 and TRBJ2-6 gives the whole variable domain DTAVSQTPKYLVTQMGNDKSIKCEQNLGHDTMYWYKQDSKKFLKIMFSYNNKELIINETVPNRFSPKSPDKAHLNLHINSLELGDSAVYFCASSQTSTGANVLTFGAGSRLTVL.

This clonotype was seen a few times. The chain uses TRBV2 and TRBJ2-3; D may be TRBD1 or TRBD2 (5 bases each). There are 14 residues in the CDR3. The V and J ends lost 3 bases and 4 bases respectively, with 11 bases between them. Germline V gene data show CDR1 as SNHLY and CDR2 as FYNNEI. The CDR3, as DNA: TGTGCCAGCAGTGATCGGCAGGGACCAGATACGCAGTATTTT. Protein: CASSDRQGPDTQYF. The complete variable domain, with remaining parts taken from reference TRBV2 and TRBJ2-3, reads EPEVTQTPSHQVTQMGQEVILRCVPISNHLYFYWYRQILGQKVEFLVSFYNNEISEKSEIFDDQFSVERPDGSNFTLKIRSTKLEDSAMYFCASSDRQGPDTQYFGPGTRLTVL.

There are a few counts of this clonotype. This chain joins TRBV3-1 and TRBJ2-7, with D possibly TRBD2 on 6 matching bases. Germline V gene data show CDR1 as LGHDT and CDR2 as YNNKEL (reference sequence). The V end lost 4 bases, the J end lost 6 bases, and 13 bases lay between the germline ends. This CDR3 spans 13 amino acids. The chain's CDR3 is CASSPGLPGEQYF. As DNA, the CDR3 is TGTGCCAGCAGCCCGGGACTCCCCGGCGAGCAGTACTTC.

The sample holds a few counts of this clonotype. The rearrangement uses TRBV4-2 and TRBJ1-4; unclear D gene. This CDR3 region has 17 residues. CDR1 and CDR2 (germline): LGHNA, YNFKEQ. Trimming pared 1 base from V and 4 bases from J, leaving 16 bases between. CDR3 in amino acids: CASSQAHSGLLNEKLFF. Here the CDR3 DNA reads TGTGCCAGCAGCCAAGCCCACTCAGGACTGCTTAATGAAAAACTGTTTTTT.

This clonotype was observed many times. This chain connects TRBV29-1 to TRBJ1-1; maybe TRBD1 (5 bases). V dropped 7 bases and J dropped 2 bases, with 11 bases sitting between them. Germline CDR1 and CDR2: SQVTM and ANQGSEA. The CDR3 is 12 residues long. The CDR3 nucleotides read TGCAGCGGGGGCAGGGAAAACACTGAAGCTTTCTTT. Its translation is CSGGRENTEAFF. Full variable domain (remainder filled in from reference TRBV29-1 and TRBJ1-1): SAVISQKPSRDICQRGTSLTIQCQVDSQVTMMFWYRQQPGQSLTLIATANQGSEATYESGFVIDKFPISRPNLTFSTLTVSNMSPEDSSIYLCSGGRENTEAFFGQGTRLTVV.

This clonotype was found a few times. The rearrangement joins TRBV4-1 to TRBJ2-3; D is ambiguous. This CDR3 is built from 14 residues. Trimming removed 0 bases at V and 0 bases at J, with 4 bases between. Germline V gene data show CDR1 as MGHRA and CDR2 as YSYEKL. CDR3 DNA sequence: TGCGCCAGCAGCCAAGAATCGAGCACAGATACGCAGTATTTT. This sequence encodes CASSQESSTDTQYF.

This clonotype was observed at least ten times. The chain's CDR3 is CASSQHELVTDTDTQYF. The CDR3 DNA is TGCGCCAGCAGCCAACACGAACTAGTTACTGACACAGATACGCAGTATTTT. The J gene is TRBJ2-3, the V gene TRBV4-3, with D possibly being TRBD2 (5 bases). Germline-derived CDR1 and CDR2 are LGHNA and YSLEER. The CDR3 extends over 17 amino acids. V gave up 2 bases and J gave up 2 bases, with 17 bases separating them.

This clonotype was detected a few times. The chain couples TRBV4-1 to TRBJ1-2, with D tentatively TRBD1 (5 bases). The CDR3 runs 15 residues. V lost 8 bases, J lost 4 bases, and 20 bases lay in between. The germline V gene encodes CDR1 MGHRA and CDR2 YSYEKL. CDR3 in DNA: TGCGCCAGCGCCACGGAGGCGGACGGGACCTATGGCTACACCTTC. This encodes CASATEADGTYGYTF.

This clonotype was recorded at least ten times. The J gene is TRBJ2-5, the V gene TRBV29-1, with D possibly TRBD2 on 6 matching bases. The CDR3 runs to 14 residues. V dropped 2 bases and J dropped 4 bases, with 14 bases sitting between them. Germline V lookup: CDR1 SQVTM, CDR2 ANQGSEA. CDR3 bases: TGCAGCGTTGAACCGGGGGAGGTCAGAGAGACCCAGTACTTC. Its protein is CSVEPGEVRETQYF. The full variable domain, with the rest looked up from reference TRBV29-1 and TRBJ2-5, is SAVISQKPSRDICQRGTSLTIQCQVDSQVTMMFWYRQQPGQSLTLIATANQGSEATYESGFVIDKFPISRPNLTFSTLTVSNMSPEDSSIYLCSVEPGEVRETQYFGPGTRLLVL.

This clonotype was picked up many times. This chain links TRBV6-6 with TRBJ2-6, with 9 bases aligning to TRBD1. The junction had 17 bases not matched to a gene; V was cut back by 2 bases and J by 3 bases. The CDR3 consists of 21 residues. CDR1 is MNHNY and CDR2 is SVGAGI in the germline V gene (reference sequence). The CDR3: CASSYGDRGYQFLFGANVLTF. The CDR3 DNA sequence: TGTGCCAGCAGTTACGGAGACAGGGGGTACCAATTCCTCTTTGGGGCCAACGTCCTGACTTTC.

At least ten counts were recorded for this clonotype. The V call is TRBV5-4, the J call TRBJ2-1; 8 positions match TRBD2. This CDR3 region has 16 residues. The V gene end was trimmed by 2 bases and the J gene end by 7 bases; junction bases not matched to a gene: 11. Germline CDR1 and CDR2: SGHNT and YYREEE (reference sequence). This CDR3 is CASSFFLAGVLNEQFF. The CDR3 nucleotides are TGTGCCAGCAGCTTCTTCCTAGCGGGTGTTTTGAATGAGCAGTTCTTC. Based on the CDR3 plus reference TRBV5-4 and TRBJ2-1, the full variable domain is ETGVTQSPTHLIKTRGQQVTLRCSSQSGHNTVSWYQQALGQGPQFIFQYYREEENGRGNFPPRFSGLQFPNYSSELNVNALELDDSALYLCASSFFLAGVLNEQFFGPGTRLTVL.

This clonotype has just a few counts. This chain joins TRBV28 and TRBJ1-1, with no clear D. The CDR3 is 13 residues long. The germline V gene has CDR1 MDHEN and CDR2 SYDVKM. V shed 3 bases and J shed 1 base, with 6 bases lying between them. DNA for the CDR3: TGTGCCAGCAGTTTTGGCCCGAACACTGAAGCTTTCTTT. Amino acid sequence: CASSFGPNTEAFF.

This clonotype has just a few counts. CDR3 bases: TGTGCCAGCAGTAAAACCATGAATAGCAATCAGCCCCAGCATTTT. Protein: CASSKTMNSNQPQHF. The rearrangement links TRBV6-2 or TRBV6-3 to TRBJ1-5; D ambiguous. Germline loops: CDR1 MNHEY, CDR2 SVGEGT. CDR3 length: 15 amino acids. V was shortened by 5 bases and J by 0 bases, with 11 bases between the two germline ends.

A few counts support this clonotype. The gene calls are TRBV10-3 and TRBJ2-5; TRBD1 agrees at 10 bases. The CDR3 is made up of 13 amino acids. The V gene's germline CDR1 is ENHRY and CDR2 SYGVKD. V dropped 10 bases and J dropped 4; count of bases not matched to a gene: 6. The CDR3: CATETGGSETQYF. The DNA of the CDR3 is TGTGCCACGGAGACAGGGGGCTCAGAGACCCAGTACTTC.

The table lists this clonotype with a few counts. The chain's CDR3 is CASTWDRGIPGANVLTF. Written as DNA, the CDR3 is TGTGCCAGCACCTGGGACAGGGGTATCCCTGGGGCCAACGTCCTGACTTTC. The gene calls are TRBV2 and TRBJ2-6; TRBD1 matches 10 bases. J gave up 2 bases and V 7 bases, and 8 bases lay outside the gene matches. Per germline, CDR1 SNHLY and CDR2 FYNNEI. The CDR3 runs to 17 residues.

This clonotype has a handful of counts. The rearrangement links TRBV12-5 to TRBJ2-5, with TRBD2 identical over 10 bases. Germline CDR1 is LGHNT and CDR2 is FRNRAP. The CDR3 has 16 amino acids. V shed 5 bases and J 5 bases; nucleotides not matched to a gene: 11. The CDR3 loop reads CASGVDLAGEPETQYF. The CDR3 DNA reads as TGTGCTAGTGGTGTCGACCTAGCGGGAGAACCCGAGACCCAGTACTTC.

This clonotype was counted a few times. The chain has TRBV10-2 and TRBJ1-4; D perhaps matches TRBD1 (5 bases). CDR1 and CDR2 (germline): WSHSY, SAAADI. CDR3 length: 16 residues. The germline V and J ends were trimmed by 3 bases and 0 bases, with 11 bases remaining between them. CDR3 sequence (DNA): TGCGCCAGCAGTGATACAGGAGATACAACTAATGAAAAACTGTTTTTT. It yields the protein CASSDTGDTTNEKLFF.

This clonotype was seen repeatedly, ten times or more. The chain uses TRBV7-8 and TRBJ2-7; D is undetermined. Between the trimmed V and J ends, which lost 4 bases and 7 bases, there was a span of 8 bases. CDR1 SGHVS and CDR2 FQNEAQ come from the germline V gene. CDR3 length: 11 residues. The CDR3 DNA reads TGTGCCAGCAGCTACCAGGAGGAGCAGTACTTC. It is translated as CASSYQEEQYF.

This clonotype was observed at least ten times. The CDR3 loop reads CSVEGGLAGVSYNEQFF. The CDR3 DNA follows: TGCAGCGTTGAAGGAGGACTAGCGGGAGTGTCCTACAATGAGCAGTTCTTC. The chain couples TRBV29-1 to TRBJ2-1; TRBD2 agrees at 13 bases. Germline assignment: CDR1 SQVTM and CDR2 ANQGSEA. This CDR3 has 17 amino acids. V trimming: 1 base; J trimming: 1 base; junction bases outside the gene matches: 4.

This clonotype was counted many times. The V gene is TRBV27, the J gene TRBJ2-2; possibly TRBD2 for D (5 bases). The CDR3 covers 16 residues. The germline gives CDR1 MNHEY, CDR2 SMNVEV (reference sequence). Trimming removed 3 bases at V and 3 bases at J, with 14 bases between. Here the CDR3 DNA reads TGTGCCAGCAGTTTGCGAGGGAGCGTCCACACCGGGGAGCTGTTTTTT. This sequence encodes CASSLRGSVHTGELFF.

This chain uses TRBV7-9 with TRBJ2-3; 8 nucleotides match TRBD2. The CDR3 totals 15 residues. Unmatched junction bases numbered 7, after V lost 5 bases and J lost 3 bases. CDR1 is SEHNR, CDR2 FQNEAQ, per germline (reference sequence). CDR3 nucleotides: TGTGCCAGCAGCCCCGCGGGGGGCGGGACAGATACGCAGTATTTT. Translation gives CASSPAGGGTDTQYF.

This clonotype appeared a few times. The V call is TRBV27, the J call TRBJ2-1; possibly TRBD2 for D (6 bases). The CDR3 is made up of 14 amino acids. V lost 8 bases and J lost 9, with 20 bases in between. Germline CDR1 and CDR2: MNHEY and SMNVEV (reference sequence). Here the CDR3 DNA reads TGTGCCAGCGCGCCTGGACTATCCCTGGGTGAGCAGTTCTTC. Amino acid sequence: CASAPGLSLGEQFF.